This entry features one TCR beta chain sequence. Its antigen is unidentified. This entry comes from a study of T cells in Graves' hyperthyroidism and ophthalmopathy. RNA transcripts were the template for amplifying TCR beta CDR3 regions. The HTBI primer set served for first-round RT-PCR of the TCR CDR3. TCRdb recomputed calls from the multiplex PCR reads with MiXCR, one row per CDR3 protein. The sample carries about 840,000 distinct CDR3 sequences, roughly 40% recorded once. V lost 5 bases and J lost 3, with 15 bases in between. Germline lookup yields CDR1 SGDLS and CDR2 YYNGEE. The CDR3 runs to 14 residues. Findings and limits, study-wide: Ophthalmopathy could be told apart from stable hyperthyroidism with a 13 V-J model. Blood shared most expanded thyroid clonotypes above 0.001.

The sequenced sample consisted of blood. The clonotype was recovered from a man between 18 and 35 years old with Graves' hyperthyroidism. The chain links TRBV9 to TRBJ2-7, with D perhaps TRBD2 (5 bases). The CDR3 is CASSTGGLLYEQYF. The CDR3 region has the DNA TGTGCCAGCAGTACTGGAGGACTTCTCTACGAGCAGTACTTC.